The present entry profiles one TCR beta chain with its context. The antigen remains unidentified. The data were produced by immunoSEQ multiplex PCR, yet TCRdb's version contains in-frame clones alone and is incomplete. The sample lists just over 14,000 clones, roughly 79% occurring once. Germline V CDR1 and CDR2: SGHDT, YYEEEE. CDR3 size: 12 residues. Trimming stripped 3 bases from V and 11 bases from J, with 14 bases between. The sample is drawn from a study of OX40 agonist ivuxolimab in advanced cancers. General study findings and limits: Clonal expansion by week 6 occurred in CD4+ and CD8+ blood T cells (at 0.1 to 3.0 mg/kg).

The source of this sequence is an adult with an advanced solid tumor such as melanoma, head and neck, liver or kidney cancer. The source was CD4+ or CD8+ T cells sorted from blood, collected in a trial of the OX40 agonist ivuxolimab. The chain is built from TRBV5-6 and TRBJ1-1; the D is unclear. CDR3 bases: TGTGCCAGCAGCTCTTTGGCTGGCGTGGCTTTCTTT. This gives the protein CASSSLAGVAFF.